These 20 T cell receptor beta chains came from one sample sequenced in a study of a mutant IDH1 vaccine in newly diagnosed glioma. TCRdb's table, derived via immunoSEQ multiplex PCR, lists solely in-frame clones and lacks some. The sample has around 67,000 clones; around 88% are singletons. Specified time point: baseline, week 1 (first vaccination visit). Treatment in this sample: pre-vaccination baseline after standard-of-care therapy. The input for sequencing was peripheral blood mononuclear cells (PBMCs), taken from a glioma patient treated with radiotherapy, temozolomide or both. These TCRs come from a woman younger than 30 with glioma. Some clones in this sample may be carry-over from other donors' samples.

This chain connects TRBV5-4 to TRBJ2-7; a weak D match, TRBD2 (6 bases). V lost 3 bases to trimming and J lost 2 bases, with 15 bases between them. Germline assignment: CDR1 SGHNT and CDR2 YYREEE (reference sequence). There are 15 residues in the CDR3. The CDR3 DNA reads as TGTGCCAGCAGCTCGTCAGCGGGTCTCGCCTACGAGCAGTACTTC. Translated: CASSSSAGLAYEQYF.

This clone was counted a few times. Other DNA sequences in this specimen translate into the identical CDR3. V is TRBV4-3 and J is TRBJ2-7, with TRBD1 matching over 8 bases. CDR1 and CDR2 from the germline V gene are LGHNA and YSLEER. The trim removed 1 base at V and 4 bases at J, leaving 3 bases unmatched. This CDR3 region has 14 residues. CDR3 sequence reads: CASSQGRGRYEQYF. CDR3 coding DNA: TGCGCCAGCAGCCAAGGCAGGGGGCGGTACGAGCAGTACTTC.

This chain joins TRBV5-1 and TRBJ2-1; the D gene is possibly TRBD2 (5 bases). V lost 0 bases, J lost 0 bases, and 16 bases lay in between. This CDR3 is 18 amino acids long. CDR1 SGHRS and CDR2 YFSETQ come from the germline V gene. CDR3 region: CASSLGLGLTSSYNEQFF. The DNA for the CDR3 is TGCGCCAGCAGCTTGGGTTTAGGACTTACGAGCTCCTACAATGAGCAGTTCTTC.

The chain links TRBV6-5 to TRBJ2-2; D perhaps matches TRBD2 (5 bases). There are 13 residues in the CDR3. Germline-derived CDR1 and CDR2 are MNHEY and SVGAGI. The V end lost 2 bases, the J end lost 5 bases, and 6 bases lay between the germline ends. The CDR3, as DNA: TGTGCCAGCAGTTACAGACTAACCGGGGAGCTGTTTTTT. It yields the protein CASSYRLTGELFF.

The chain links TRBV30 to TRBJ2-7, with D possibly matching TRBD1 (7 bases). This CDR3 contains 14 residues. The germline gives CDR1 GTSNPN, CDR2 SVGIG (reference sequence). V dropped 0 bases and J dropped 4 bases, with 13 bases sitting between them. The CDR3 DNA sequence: TGTGCCTGGAGTGTAGCAGGGGGGTCATACGAGCAGTACTTC. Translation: CAWSVAGGSYEQYF.

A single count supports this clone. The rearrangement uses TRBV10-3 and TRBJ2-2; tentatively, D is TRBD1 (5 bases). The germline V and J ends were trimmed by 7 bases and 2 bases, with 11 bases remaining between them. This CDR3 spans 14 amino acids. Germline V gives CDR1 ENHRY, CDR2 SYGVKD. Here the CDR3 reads CAIMDTFNTGELFF. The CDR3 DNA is TGTGCCATCATGGACACTTTCAACACCGGGGAGCTGTTTTTT.

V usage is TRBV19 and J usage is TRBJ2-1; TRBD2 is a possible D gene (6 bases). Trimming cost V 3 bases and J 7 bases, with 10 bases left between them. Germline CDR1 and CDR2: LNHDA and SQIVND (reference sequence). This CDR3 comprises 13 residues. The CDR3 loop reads CASSIGGWNEQFF. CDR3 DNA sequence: TGTGCCAGTAGTATCGGGGGATGGAATGAGCAGTTCTTC.

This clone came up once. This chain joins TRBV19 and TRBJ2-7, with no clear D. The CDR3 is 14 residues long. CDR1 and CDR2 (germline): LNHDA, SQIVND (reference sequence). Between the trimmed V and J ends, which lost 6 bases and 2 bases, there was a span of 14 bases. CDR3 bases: TGTGCCAGTAGCAAGAGGAATCTGCCCTACGAGCAGTACTTC. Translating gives CASSKRNLPYEQYF.

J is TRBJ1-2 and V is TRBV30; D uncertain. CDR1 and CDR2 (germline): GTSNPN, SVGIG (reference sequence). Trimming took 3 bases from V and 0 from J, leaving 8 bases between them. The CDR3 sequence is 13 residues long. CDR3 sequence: CAWRESSNYGYTF. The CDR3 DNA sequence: TGTGCCTGGAGGGAGAGTTCTAACTATGGCTACACCTTC.

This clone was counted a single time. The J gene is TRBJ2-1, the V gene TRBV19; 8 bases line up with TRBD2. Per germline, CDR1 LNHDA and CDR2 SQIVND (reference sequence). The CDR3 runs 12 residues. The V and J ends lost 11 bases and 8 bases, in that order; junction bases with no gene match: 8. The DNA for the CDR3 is TGTGCCGTCACGGGGGGGTTTGATGAGCAGTTCTTC. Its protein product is CAVTGGFDEQFF. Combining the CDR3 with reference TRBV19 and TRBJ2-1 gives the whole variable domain DGGITQSPKYLFRKEGQNVTLSCEQNLNHDAMYWYRQDPGQGLRLIYYSQIVNDFQKGDIAEGYSVSREKKESFPLTVTSAQKNPTAFYLCAVTGGFDEQFFGPGTRLTVL.

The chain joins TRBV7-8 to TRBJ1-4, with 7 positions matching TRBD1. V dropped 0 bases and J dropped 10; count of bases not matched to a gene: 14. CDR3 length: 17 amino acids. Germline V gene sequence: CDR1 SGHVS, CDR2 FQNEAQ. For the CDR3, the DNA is TGTGCCAGCAGCTTAGCTGTGGCAGGGGGTGAGTTCGGAAAACTGTTTTTT. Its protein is CASSLAVAGGEFGKLFF.

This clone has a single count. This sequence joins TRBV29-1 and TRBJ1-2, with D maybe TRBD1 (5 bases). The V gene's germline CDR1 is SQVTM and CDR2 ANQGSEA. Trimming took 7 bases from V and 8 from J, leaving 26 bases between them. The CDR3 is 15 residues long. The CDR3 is CSASTRDGISRGYTF. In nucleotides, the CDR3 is TGCAGCGCCTCGACAAGGGACGGAATTTCGAGGGGCTACACCTTC.

CDR3 sequence: CASSRDRGGEQFF. CDR3 nucleotide sequence: TGTGCCAGCAGCCGGGACAGGGGCGGTGAGCAGTTCTTC. This rearrangement joins TRBV2 to TRBJ2-1; 10 nucleotides line up with TRBD1. This CDR3 spans 13 amino acids. The V gene's germline CDR1 is SNHLY and CDR2 FYNNEI. Trimming cost V 6 bases and J 9 bases; bases outside gene matches: 5.

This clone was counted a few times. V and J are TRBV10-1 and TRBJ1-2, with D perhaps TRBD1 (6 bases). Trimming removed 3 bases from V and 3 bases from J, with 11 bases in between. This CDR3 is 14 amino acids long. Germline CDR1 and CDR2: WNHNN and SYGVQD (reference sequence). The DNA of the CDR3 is TGCGCCAGCAGTGAAGGGGCAGGGGACTATGGCTACACCTTC. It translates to CASSEGAGDYGYTF.

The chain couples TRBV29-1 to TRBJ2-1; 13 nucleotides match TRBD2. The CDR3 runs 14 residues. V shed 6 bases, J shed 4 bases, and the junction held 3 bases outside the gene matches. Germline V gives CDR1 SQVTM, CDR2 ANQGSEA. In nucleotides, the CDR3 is TGCAGCGTCCCGGGACTAGCGGGGTACAATGAGCAGTTCTTC. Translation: CSVPGLAGYNEQFF.

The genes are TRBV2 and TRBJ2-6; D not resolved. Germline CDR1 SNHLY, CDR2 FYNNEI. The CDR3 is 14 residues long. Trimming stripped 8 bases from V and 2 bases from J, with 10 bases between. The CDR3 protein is CASLQKPGANVLTF. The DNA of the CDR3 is TGTGCCAGCCTCCAGAAACCTGGGGCCAACGTCCTGACTTTC.

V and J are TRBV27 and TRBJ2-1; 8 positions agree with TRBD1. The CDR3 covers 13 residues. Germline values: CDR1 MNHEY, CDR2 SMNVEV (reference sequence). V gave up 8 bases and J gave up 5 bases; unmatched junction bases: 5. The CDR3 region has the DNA TGTGCCAGCCAGGGGGCGAGTAACAATGAGCAGTTCTTC. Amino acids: CASQGASNNEQFF.

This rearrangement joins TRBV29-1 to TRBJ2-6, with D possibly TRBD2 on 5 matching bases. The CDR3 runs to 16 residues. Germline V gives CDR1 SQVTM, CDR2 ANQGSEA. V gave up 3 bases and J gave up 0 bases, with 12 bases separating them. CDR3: CSVDPGGHSGANVLTF. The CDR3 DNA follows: TGCAGCGTTGATCCCGGAGGCCACTCTGGGGCCAACGTCCTGACTTTC.

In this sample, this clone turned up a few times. Here the CDR3 reads CASSQGDRMNTEAFF. The CDR3 DNA reads TGCGCCAGCAGCCAGGGGGACAGGATGAACACTGAAGCTTTCTTT. J is TRBJ1-1 and V is TRBV4-1; 8 bases are a match to TRBD1. Germline values: CDR1 MGHRA, CDR2 YSYEKL. V was clipped by 3 bases and J by 0 bases; unmatched bases: 3. This CDR3 contains 15 residues.

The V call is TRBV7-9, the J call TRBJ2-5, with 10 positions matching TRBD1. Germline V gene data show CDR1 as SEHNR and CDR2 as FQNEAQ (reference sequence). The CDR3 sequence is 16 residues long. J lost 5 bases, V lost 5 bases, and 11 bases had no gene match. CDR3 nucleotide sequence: TGTGCCAGCAGCCCTGCGGACAGGGGGAGCGAGGAGACCCAGTACTTC. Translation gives CASSPADRGSEETQYF. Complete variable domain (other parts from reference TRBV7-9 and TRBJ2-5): DTGVSQNPRHKITKRGQNVTFRCDPISEHNRLYWYRQTLGQGPEFLTYFQNEAQLEKSRLLSDRFSAERPKGSFSTLEIQRTEQGDSAMYLCASSPADRGSEETQYFGPGTRLLVL.